The clone carrying this T cell receptor (beta chain) appeared a few times. The antigen is undetermined. This sample was included in a study of T cell repertoires in cytomegalovirus infection. V was shortened by 2 bases and J by 0 bases, with 13 bases between the two germline ends. This CDR3 is 16 amino acids long. The V gene's germline CDR1 is MDHEN and CDR2 SYDVKM. MiXCR, applied by TCRdb to the reads, yields one record per CDR3 protein. The sample holds about 130,000 distinct CDR3 sequences, around 32% seen once. This chain joins TRBV28 and TRBJ2-5; weak D call: TRBD2 (7 bases). This sequence originates from a human donor in good health (CMV status not recorded). Some clones in this sample may be carry-over from other donors' samples. The specimen comprised CD8+ T cells from cultured PBMCs, sampled from culture after CMV antigen stimulation. CDR3 region: CASSLPSGTYQETQYF. CDR3 in DNA: TGTGCCAGCAGTTTACCGAGCGGGACATACCAAGAGACCCAGTACTTC.